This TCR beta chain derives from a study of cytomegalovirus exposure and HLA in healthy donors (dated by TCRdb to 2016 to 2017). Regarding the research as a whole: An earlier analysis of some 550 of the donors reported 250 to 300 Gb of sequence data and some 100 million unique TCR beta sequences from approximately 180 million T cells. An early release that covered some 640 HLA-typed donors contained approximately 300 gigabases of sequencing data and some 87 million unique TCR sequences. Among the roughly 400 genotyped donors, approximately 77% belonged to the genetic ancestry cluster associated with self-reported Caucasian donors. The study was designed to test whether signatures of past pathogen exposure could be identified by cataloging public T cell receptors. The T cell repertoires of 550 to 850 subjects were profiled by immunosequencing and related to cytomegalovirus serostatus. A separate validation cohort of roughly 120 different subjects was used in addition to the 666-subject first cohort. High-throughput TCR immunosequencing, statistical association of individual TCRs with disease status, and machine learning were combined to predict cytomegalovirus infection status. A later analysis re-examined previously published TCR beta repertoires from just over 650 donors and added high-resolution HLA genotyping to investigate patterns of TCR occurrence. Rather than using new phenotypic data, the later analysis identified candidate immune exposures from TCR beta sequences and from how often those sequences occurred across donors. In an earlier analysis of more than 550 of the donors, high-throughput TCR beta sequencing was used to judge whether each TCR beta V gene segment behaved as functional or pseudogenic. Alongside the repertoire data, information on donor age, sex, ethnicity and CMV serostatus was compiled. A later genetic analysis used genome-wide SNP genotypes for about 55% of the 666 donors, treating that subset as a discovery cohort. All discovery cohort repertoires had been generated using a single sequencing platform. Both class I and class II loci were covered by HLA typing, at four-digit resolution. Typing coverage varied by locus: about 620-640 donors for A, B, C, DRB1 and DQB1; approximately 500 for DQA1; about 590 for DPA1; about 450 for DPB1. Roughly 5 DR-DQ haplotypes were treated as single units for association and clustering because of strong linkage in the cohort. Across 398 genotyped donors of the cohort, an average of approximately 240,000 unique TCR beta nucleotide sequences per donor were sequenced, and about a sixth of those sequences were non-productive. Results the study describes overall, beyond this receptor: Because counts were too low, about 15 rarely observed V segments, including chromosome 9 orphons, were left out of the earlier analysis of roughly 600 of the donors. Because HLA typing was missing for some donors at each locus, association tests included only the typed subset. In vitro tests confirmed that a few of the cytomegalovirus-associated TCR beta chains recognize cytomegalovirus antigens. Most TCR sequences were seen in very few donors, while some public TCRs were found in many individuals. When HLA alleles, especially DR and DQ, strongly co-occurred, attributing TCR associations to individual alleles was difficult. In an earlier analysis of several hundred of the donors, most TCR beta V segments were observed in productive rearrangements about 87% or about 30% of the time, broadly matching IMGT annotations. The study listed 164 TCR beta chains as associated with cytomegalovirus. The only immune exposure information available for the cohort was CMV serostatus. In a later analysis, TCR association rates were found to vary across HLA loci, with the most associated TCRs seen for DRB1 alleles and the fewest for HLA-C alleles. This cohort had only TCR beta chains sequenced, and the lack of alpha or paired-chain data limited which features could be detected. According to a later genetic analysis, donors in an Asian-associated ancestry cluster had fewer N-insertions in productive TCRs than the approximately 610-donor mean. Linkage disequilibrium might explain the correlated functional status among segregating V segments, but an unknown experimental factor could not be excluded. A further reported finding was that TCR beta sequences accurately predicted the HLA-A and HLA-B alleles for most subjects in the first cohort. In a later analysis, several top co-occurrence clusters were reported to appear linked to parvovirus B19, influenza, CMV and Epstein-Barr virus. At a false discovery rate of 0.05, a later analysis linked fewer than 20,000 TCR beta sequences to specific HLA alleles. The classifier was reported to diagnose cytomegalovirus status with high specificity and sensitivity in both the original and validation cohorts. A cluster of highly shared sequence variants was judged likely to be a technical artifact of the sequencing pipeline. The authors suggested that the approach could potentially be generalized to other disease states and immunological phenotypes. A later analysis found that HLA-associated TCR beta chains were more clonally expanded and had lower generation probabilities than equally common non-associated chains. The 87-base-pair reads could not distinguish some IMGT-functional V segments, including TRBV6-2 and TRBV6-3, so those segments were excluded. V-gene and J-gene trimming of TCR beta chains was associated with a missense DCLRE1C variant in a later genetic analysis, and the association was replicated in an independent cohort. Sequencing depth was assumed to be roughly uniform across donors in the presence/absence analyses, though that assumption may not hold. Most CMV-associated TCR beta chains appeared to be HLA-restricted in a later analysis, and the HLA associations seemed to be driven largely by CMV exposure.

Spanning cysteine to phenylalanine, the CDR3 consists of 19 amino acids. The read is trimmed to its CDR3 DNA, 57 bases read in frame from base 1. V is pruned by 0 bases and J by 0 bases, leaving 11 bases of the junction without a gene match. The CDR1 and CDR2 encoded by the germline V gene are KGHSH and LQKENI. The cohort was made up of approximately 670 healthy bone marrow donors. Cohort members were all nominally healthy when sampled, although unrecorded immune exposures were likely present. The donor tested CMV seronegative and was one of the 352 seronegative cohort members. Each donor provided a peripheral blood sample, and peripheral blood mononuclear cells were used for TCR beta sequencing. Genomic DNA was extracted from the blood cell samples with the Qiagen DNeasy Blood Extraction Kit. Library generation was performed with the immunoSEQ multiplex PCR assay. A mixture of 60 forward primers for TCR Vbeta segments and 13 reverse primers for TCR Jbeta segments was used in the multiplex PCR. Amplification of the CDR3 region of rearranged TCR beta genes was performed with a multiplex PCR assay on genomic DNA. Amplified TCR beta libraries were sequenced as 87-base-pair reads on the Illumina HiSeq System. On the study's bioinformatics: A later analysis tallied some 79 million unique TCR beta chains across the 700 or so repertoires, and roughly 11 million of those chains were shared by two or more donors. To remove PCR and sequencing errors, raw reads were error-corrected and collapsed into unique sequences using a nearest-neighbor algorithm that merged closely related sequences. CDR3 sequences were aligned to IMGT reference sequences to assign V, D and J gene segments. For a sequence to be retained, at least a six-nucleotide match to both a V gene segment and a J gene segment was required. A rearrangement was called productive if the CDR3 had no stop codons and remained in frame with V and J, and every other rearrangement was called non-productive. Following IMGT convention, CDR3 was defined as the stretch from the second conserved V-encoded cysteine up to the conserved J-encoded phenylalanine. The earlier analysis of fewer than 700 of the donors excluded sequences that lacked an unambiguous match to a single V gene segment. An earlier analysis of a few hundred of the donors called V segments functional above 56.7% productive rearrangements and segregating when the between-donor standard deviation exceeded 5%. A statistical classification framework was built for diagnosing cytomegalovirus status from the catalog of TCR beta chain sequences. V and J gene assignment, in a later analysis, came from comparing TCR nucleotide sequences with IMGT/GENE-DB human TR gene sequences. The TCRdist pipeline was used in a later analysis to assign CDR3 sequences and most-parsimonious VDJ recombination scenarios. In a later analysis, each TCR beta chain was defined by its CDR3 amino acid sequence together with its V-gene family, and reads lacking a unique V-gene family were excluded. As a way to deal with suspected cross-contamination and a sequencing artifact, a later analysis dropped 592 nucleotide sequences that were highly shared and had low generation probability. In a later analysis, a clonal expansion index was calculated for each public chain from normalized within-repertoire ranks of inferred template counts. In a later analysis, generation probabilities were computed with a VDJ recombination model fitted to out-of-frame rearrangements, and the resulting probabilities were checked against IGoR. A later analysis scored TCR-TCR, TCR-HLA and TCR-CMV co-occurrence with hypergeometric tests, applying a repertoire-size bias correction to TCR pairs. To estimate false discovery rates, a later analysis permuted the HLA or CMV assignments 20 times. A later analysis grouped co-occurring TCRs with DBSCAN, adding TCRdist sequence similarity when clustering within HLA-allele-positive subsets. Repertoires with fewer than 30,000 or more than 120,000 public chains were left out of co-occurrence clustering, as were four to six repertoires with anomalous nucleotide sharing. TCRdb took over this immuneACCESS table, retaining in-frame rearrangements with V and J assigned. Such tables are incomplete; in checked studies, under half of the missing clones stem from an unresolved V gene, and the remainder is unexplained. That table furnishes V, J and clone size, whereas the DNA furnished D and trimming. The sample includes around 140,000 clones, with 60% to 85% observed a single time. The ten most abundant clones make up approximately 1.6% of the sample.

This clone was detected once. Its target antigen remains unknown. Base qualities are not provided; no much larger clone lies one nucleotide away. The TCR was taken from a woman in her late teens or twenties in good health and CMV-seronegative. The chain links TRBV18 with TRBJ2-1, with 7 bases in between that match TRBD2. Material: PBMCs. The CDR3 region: CASSPPASGTTSSYNEQFF. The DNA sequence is TGTGCCAGCTCACCACCCGCTAGCGGAACAACGAGCTCCTACAATGAGCAGTTCTTC.